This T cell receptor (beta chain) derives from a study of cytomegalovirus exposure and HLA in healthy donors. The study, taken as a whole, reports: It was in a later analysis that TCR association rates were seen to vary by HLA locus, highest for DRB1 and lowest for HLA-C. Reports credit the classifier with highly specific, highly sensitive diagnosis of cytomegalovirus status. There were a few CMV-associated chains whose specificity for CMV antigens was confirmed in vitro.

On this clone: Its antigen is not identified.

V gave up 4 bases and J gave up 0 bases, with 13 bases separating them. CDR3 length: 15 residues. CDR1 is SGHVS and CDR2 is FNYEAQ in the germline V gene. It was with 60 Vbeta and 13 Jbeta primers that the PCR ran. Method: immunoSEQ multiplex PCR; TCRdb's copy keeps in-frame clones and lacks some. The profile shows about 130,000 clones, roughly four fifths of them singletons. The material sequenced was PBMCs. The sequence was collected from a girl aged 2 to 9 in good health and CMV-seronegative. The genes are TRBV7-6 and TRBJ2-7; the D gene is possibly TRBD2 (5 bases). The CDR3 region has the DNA TGTGCCAGCAGCTCAAACGGGGTAAGCTCCTACGAGCAGTACTTC. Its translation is CASSSNGVSSYEQYF. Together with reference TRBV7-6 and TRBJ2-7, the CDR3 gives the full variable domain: GAGVSQSPRYKVTKRGQDVALRCDPISGHVSLYWYRQALGQGPEFLTYFNYEAQQDKSGLPNDRFSAERPEGSISTLTIQRTEQRDSAMYRCASSSNGVSSYEQYFGPGTRLTVT.